This paragraph covers one T cell receptor (beta chain) sequence. TCRbeta libraries were built with three rounds of nested PCR, modified from ARM-PCR. TCRdb independently ran MiXCR on the multiplex PCR reads; one entry per CDR3 protein. The data hold tens of thousands of distinct CDR3 sequences, with around 65% observed a single time. This CDR3 has 13 residues. V dropped 10 bases and J dropped 4 bases, with 15 bases sitting between them. Germline loops: CDR1 SGHAT, CDR2 FQNNGV. This sample's RNA came from whole unsorted tissue. Distant lung tissue was collected more than 3 cm away from the tumor edge. The record originates from a study of tumor and adjacent non-tumor tissue in lung cancer.

The TCR comes from a woman aged 45-59 years with non-small cell lung cancer. Sequencing was done on a sample of distant non-tumor lung tissue. This chain joins TRBV11-2 and TRBJ2-3, with unresolved D. This CDR3 is CANRRTASDTQYF. The CDR3 DNA reads TGTGCCAACCGCCGCACCGCCTCAGATACGCAGTATTTT.